Shown below are 13 T cell receptor beta chains from a single sample sequenced in a study of tumor and adjacent non-tumor tissue in lung cancer. No cell sorting was done before RNA was extracted from the tissue. The library came from three nested PCR rounds adapted from ARM-PCR protocols. TCRdb analysed the multiplex PCR reads with MiXCR anew, one entry per CDR3 protein. The profile shows 75,000 to 95,000 distinct CDR3 sequences, 67% of them singletons. The sample consisted of lung tumor tissue. Receptors were obtained from a man between 60 and 75 years old with non-small cell lung cancer.

Comments on this clonotype: A read error may be the cause here, since a much bigger clone is one base away. DNA of the CDR3: TGTGCCAGCAGTTCCTGGGGACTTGGCTACACCTTC. Amino acids: CASSSWGLGYTF. This sequence joins TRBV28 and TRBJ1-2; possible D gene TRBD1, 5 bases. The CDR3 consists of 12 residues. V was cut by 4 bases and J by 7 bases, with 10 bases left in between. Germline CDR1 reads MDHEN; CDR2 reads SYDVKM.

A note on this clonotype: It may be a read error: a sequence one base away is much more abundant. This chain links TRBV30 with TRBJ1-2; possibly TRBD1 for D (5 bases). The CDR3 consists of 15 residues. CDR1 and CDR2 from the germline V gene are GTSNPN and SVGIG (reference sequence). In nucleotides, the CDR3 is TGTGCCTGTAGTGTACGAGGGGACCGGAACTATGGCTACACCTTC. Protein: CACSVRGDRNYGYTF.

Regarding this clonotype: The junction shows a germline mismatch at one end, possibly a read error. The gene calls are TRBV5-4 and TRBJ2-2, with 10 bases lining up with TRBD1. CDR3 length: 16 residues. Germline-derived CDR1 and CDR2 are SGHNT and YYREEE (reference sequence). The CDR3 sequence: CVSSGGQGKNTRELFF. The CDR3, as DNA: TGTGTCAGCAGCGGGGGACAGGGGAAGAACACCCGGGAGCTGTTTTTT.

Turning to this clonotype: A read error may account for a junction end that differs from germline. The gene calls are TRBV12-3 or TRBV12-4 and TRBJ1-2; TRBD1 matches at 7 bases. The CDR3 consists of 12 residues. The CDR3 DNA sequence: TGTGCTAGCAGCAGGGACAGCTATGGATACAGCTTC. Its translation is CASSRDSYGYSF.

This clonotype has at least ten counts. The rearrangement uses TRBV5-6 and TRBJ1-3, with a possible D match to TRBD1 (5 bases). The CDR3 loop spans 12 amino acids. The V end lost 1 base, the J end lost 11 bases, and 10 bases lay between the germline ends. The germline V gene has CDR1 SGHDT and CDR2 YYEEEE. The CDR3 DNA reads TGTGCCAGCAGCTTGTGGGGCAGTGCCATATATTTT. Protein product: CASSLWGSAIYF. The whole variable domain, filled in from reference TRBV5-6 and TRBJ1-3, reads DAGVTQSPTHLIKTRGQQVTLRCSPKSGHDTVSWYQQALGQGPQFIFQYYEEEERQRGNFPDRFSGHQFPNYSSELNVNALLLGDSALYLCASSLWGSAIYFGEGSWLTVV.

This clonotype was seen ten or more times. The chain joins TRBV4-1 to TRBJ1-1; TRBD1 might be the D (5 bases). The CDR3 is 15 residues long. Trimming removed 3 bases from V and 9 bases from J, with 20 bases in between. CDR1 and CDR2 (germline): MGHRA, YSYEKL. The CDR3 DNA is TGCGCCAGCAGCCAGTCGACCGGGACCCACGTCCAAGCTTTCTTT. Protein sequence: CASSQSTGTHVQAFF.

Points on this clonotype: The junction departs from germline at one end; a sequencing error may be responsible. The V call is TRBV12-5, the J call TRBJ2-3; 13 bases align to TRBD2. Germline lookup yields CDR1 LGHNT and CDR2 FRNRAP. This CDR3 region has 16 residues. CDR3: CDSGLGTSGTLGKQYF. The CDR3 coding sequence is TGTGATAGTGGTTTGGGGACTAGCGGGACCCTGGGTAAGCAGTATTTT.

This chain links TRBV11-3 with TRBJ2-1; no firm D call. This CDR3 spans 13 amino acids. Germline CDR1 and CDR2: SGHNT and YENEEA. With 9 bases removed from V and 12 bases from J, the gap between germline ends came to 21 bases. Here the CDR3 reads CASSLDLGDGQFF. The CDR3 region has the DNA TGTGCCAGTAGCCTAGATTTAGGAGATGGGCAGTTCTTC.

Worth noting for this clonotype: One end of the junction varies from germline; a read error may be responsible. This chain joins TRBV25-1 and TRBJ1-1; TRBD1 might be the D (6 bases). This CDR3 is 15 amino acids long. The V gene's germline CDR1 is MGHDK and CDR2 SYGVNS. CDR3 coding DNA: TGTGCCAGCAGTCGGGTCCGGGGGCCGAACTCTGAAGCTTTCTTT. This sequence encodes CASSRVRGPNSEAFF.

About this clonotype itself: No conserved phenylalanine or tryptophan is present at the end of the CDR3, so a read error is the likely explanation. V and J are TRBV6-5 and TRBJ2-5, with 7 positions matching TRBD2. The V gene's germline CDR1 is MNHEY and CDR2 SVGAGI. The CDR3 loop spans 18 amino acids. Here the CDR3 reads CACSHRYSSGGAQETQYL. CDR3 in DNA: TGTGCCTGCAGTCATCGATACTCTAGCGGAGGGGCCCAAGAGACCCAGTACTTA.

As concerns this clonotype: Since no conserved phenylalanine or tryptophan closes the CDR3, a read error is the likely cause. This chain uses TRBV12-3 or TRBV12-4 with TRBJ2-2; the D gene is possibly TRBD2 (5 bases). The CDR3 consists of 16 residues. The V gene lost 5 bases and the J gene lost 4 bases, with 17 bases spanning the gap. The CDR3 is CASSPLSGASTGELFL. In DNA, the CDR3 is TGTGCCAGCAGTCCCCTGAGCGGCGCGAGCACCGGGGAGCTGTTTCTT.

This clonotype turned up a few times. Just one base apart from a much larger clone, this may be a read error. J is TRBJ1-5 and V is TRBV6-1; D is undetermined. The CDR3 extends over 15 amino acids. The germline CDR1 and CDR2 sequences are MNHNS and SASEGT. V lost 4 bases and J 1 base, leaving 11 bases between the germline ends. The CDR3 region has the DNA TGTGCCAGCAGTGGTGGCTGGGTGAGCAATCAGCCCCAGCATTTT. Translation: CASSGGWVSNQPQHF.

A remark on this clonotype: This may be a read error: a much more frequent sequence differs by one nucleotide. The chain combines TRBV20-1 with TRBJ2-1, with D possibly matching TRBD2 (6 bases). The CDR3 is made up of 16 amino acids. The germline CDR1 and CDR2 sequences are DFQATT and SNEGSKA (reference sequence). The CDR3 DNA is TGCGGTGCTAGAGATCGGGTGTGGGACTCGGACAATGAGCAGTTCTTC. Its translation is CGARDRVWDSDNEQFF.